This T cell receptor (beta chain) was identified during a study of blood T cell repertoires in COVID-19. Turning to the study itself: Researchers got acute and convalescent COVID-19 samples from the United States, Italy and Spain. T cells, B-cell-depleted T cells, or PBMCs provided the cDNA or gDNA that served as material.

V shed 0 bases and J 9 bases; nucleotides not matched to a gene: 9. Per germline, CDR1 SGHRS and CDR2 YFSETQ. There are 15 residues in the CDR3. Authors' analysis steps: Researchers report that nucleated cell counts were estimated from reference gene primer amplification. Clones were sequenced by immunoSEQ multiplex PCR, and TCRdb holds only the in-frame ones, with some missing. The DNA gave D and trimming, while V, J and clone size come from that table. The sample includes around 340,000 clones, approximately 89% of them seen just once. This clonotype was obtained from a woman in her fifties or sixties with COVID-19, enrolled during active disease. J is TRBJ2-1 and V is TRBV5-1; 7 positions agree with TRBD1. What was sequenced was peripheral blood. CDR3 region: CASSLGRGSPTEQFF. CDR3 DNA sequence: TGCGCCAGCAGCTTGGGCAGGGGGAGTCCTACTGAGCAGTTCTTC. Full variable domain (remainder filled in from reference TRBV5-1 and TRBJ2-1): KAGVTQTPRYLIKTRGQQVTLSCSPISGHRSVSWYQQTPGQGLQFLFEYFSETQRNKGNFPGRFSGRQFSNSRSEMNVSTLELGDSALYLCASSLGRGSPTEQFFGPGTRLTVL.